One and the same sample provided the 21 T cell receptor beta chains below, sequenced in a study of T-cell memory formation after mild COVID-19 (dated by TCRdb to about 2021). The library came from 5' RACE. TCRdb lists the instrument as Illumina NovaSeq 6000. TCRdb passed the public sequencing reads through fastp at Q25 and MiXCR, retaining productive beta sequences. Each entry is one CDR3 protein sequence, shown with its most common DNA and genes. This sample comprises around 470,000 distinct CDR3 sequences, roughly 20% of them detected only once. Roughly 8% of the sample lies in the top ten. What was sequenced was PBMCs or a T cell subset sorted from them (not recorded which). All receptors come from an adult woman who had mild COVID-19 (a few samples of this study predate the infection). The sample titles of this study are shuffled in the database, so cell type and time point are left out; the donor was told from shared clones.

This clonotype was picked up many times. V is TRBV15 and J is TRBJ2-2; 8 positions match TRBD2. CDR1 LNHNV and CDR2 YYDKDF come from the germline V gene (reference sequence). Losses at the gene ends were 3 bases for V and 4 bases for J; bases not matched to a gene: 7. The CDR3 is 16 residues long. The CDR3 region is CATSSGGLDATGELFF. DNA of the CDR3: TGTGCCACCAGCAGTGGGGGACTAGATGCCACCGGGGAGCTGTTTTTT.

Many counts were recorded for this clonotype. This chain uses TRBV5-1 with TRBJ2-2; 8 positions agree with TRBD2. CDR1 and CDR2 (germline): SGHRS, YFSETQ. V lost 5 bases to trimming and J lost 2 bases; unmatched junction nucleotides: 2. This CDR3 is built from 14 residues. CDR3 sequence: CASRAGDNTGELFF. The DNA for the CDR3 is TGCGCCAGCAGAGCGGGGGACAACACCGGGGAGCTGTTTTTT.

CDR3 bases: TGTGCCAGCAGTTACTCGGGGGGTACCTACGAGCAGTACTTC. Amino acids: CASSYSGGTYEQYF. The chain employs TRBV6-6 and TRBJ2-7; a weak D match, TRBD2 (6 bases). The germline V and J ends were trimmed by 0 bases and 2 bases, with 8 bases remaining between them. CDR1 and CDR2 (germline): MNHNY, SVGAGI (reference sequence). This CDR3 is 14 amino acids long.

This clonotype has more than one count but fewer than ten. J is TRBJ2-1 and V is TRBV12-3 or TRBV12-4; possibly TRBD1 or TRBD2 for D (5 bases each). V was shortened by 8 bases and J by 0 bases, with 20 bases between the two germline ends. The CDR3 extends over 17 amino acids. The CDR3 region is CASGSTTGPSSYNEQFF. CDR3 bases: TGTGCCAGCGGAAGCACCACGGGACCGAGCTCCTACAATGAGCAGTTCTTC.

CDR3 bases: TGTGCCAGCAGCGTCGACCCTAGGGAGGCGAACACTGAAGCTTTCTTT. Translated, it gives CASSVDPREANTEAFF. J is TRBJ1-1 and V is TRBV9, with D hard to call. The V and J ends lost 2 bases and 1 base respectively, with 15 bases between them. CDR3 length: 16 amino acids. Germline assignment: CDR1 SGDLS and CDR2 YYNGEE.

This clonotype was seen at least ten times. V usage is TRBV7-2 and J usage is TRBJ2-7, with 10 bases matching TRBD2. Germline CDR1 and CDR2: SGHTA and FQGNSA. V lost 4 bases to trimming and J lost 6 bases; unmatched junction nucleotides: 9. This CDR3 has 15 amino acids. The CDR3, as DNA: TGTGCCAGCAGCTCGAGCGGGAGGGCCCAGGGCGAGCAGTACTTC. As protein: CASSSSGRAQGEQYF.

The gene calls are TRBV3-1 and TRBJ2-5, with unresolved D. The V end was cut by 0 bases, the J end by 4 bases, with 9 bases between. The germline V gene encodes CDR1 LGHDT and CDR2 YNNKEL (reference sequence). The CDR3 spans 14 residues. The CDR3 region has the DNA TGTGCCAGCAGCCAAGAAGGTCTGAGAGAGACCCAGTACTTC. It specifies CASSQEGLRETQYF.

The CDR3 DNA follows: TGTGCCAGCAGCCAAGATACTCTGGGCAGGGCAAATAATGAGCAGTTCTTC. This encodes CASSQDTLGRANNEQFF. The chain recombines TRBV4-2 with TRBJ2-1, with D tentatively TRBD1 (5 bases). Trimming cost V 0 bases and J 7 bases, with 19 bases left between them. This CDR3 spans 17 amino acids. Germline V gene sequence: CDR1 LGHNA, CDR2 YNFKEQ.

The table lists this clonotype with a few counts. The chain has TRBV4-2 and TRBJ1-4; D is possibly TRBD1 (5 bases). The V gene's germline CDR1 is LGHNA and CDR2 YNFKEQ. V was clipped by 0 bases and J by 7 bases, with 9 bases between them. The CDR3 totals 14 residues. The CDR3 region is CASSQDLGGEKLFF. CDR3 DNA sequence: TGTGCCAGCAGCCAAGATCTCGGGGGTGAAAAACTGTTTTTT.

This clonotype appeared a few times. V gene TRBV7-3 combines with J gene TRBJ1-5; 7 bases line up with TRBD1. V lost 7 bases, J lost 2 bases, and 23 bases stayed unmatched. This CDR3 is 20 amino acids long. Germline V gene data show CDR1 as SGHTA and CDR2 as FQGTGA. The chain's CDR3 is CASTQTGGTVSLMGNQPQHF. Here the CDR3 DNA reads TGTGCCAGCACCCAAACCGGTGGGACAGTTTCTTTGATGGGCAATCAGCCCCAGCATTTT.

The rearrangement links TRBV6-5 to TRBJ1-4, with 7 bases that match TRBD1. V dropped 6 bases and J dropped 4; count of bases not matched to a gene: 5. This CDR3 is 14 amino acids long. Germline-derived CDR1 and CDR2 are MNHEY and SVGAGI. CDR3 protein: CASRRGTVNEKLFF. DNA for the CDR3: TGTGCCAGCAGAAGAGGGACAGTTAATGAAAAACTGTTTTTT.

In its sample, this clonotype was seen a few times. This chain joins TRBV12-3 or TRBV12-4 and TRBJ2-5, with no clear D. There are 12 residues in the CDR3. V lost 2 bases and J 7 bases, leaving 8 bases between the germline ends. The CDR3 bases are TGTGCCAGCAGTTTAAGTGGAAGGACCCAGTACTTC. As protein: CASSLSGRTQYF.

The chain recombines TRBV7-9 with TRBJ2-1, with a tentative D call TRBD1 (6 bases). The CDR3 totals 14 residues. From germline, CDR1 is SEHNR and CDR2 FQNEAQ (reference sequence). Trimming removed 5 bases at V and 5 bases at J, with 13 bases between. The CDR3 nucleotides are TGTGCCAGCAGCGACGGGACATATAACAATGAGCAGTTCTTC. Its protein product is CASSDGTYNNEQFF.

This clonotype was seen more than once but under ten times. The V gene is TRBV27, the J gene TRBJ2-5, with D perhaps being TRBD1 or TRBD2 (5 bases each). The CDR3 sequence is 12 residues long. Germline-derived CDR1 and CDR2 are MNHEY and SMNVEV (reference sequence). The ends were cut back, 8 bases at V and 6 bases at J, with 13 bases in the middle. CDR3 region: CASGGWGQTQYF. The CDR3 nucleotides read TGTGCCAGCGGGGGTTGGGGTCAGACCCAGTACTTC.

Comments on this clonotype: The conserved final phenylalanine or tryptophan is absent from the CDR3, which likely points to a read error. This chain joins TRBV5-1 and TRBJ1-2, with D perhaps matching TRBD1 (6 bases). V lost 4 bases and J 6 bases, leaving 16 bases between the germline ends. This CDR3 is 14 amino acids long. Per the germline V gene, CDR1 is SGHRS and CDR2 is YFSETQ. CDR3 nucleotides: TGCGCCAGCAGCCGGGCCGGGACATCAAATGGCTACACCTTA. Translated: CASSRAGTSNGYTL.

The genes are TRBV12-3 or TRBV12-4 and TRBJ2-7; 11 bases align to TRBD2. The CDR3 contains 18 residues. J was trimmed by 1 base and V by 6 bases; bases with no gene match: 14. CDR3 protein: CASSDSGRGDLVSYEQYF. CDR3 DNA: TGTGCCAGCAGCGATAGCGGGAGGGGGGACCTTGTGTCCTACGAGCAGTACTTC.

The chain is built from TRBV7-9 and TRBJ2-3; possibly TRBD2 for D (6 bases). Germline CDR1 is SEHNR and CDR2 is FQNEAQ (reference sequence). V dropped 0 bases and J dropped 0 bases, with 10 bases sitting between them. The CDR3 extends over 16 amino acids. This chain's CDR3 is CASSLAGGRSTDTQYF. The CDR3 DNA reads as TGTGCCAGCAGCTTAGCTGGTGGGAGGAGCACAGATACGCAGTATTTT. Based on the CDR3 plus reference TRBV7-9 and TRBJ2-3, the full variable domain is DTGVSQNPRHKITKRGQNVTFRCDPISEHNRLYWYRQTLGQGPEFLTYFQNEAQLEKSRLLSDRFSAERPKGSFSTLEIQRTEQGDSAMYLCASSLAGGRSTDTQYFGPGTRLTVL.

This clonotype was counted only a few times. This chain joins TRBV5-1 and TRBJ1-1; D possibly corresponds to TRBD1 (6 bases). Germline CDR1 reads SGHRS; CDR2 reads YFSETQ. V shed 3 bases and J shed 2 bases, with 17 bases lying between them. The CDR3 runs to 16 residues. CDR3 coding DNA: TGCGCCAGCAGCTCAATGAAGGGGGGAGACAACACTGAAGCTTTCTTT. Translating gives CASSSMKGGDNTEAFF.

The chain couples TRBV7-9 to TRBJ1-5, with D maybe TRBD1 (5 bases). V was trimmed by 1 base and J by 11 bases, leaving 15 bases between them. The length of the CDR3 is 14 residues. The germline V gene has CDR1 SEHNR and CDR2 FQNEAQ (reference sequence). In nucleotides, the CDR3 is TGTGCCAGCAGCTTAGAAGGCTCAGGGTCGTCCCAGCATTTT. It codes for CASSLEGSGSSQHF.

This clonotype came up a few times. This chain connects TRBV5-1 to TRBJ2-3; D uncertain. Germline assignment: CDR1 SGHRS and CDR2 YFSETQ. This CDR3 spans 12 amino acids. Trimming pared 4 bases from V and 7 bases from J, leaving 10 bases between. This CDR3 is CASSPDTYTQYF. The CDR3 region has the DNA TGCGCCAGCAGCCCCGACACGTATACGCAGTATTTT.

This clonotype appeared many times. In DNA form, the CDR3 reads TGTGCCAGCAGCCCTCGGACAGGAGAGACCCAGTACTTC. The encoded protein is CASSPRTGETQYF. V and J are TRBV11-2 and TRBJ2-5; 7 bases are a match to TRBD1. CDR1 is SGHAT and CDR2 is FQNNGV in the germline V gene. Trimming cost V 5 bases and J 4 bases; bases outside gene matches: 4. This CDR3 is 13 amino acids long.